This entry is about one TCR beta chain. Its matching antigen is unknown. With 60 Vbeta and 13 Jbeta primers, the PCR was carried out. The assay was immunoSEQ multiplex PCR, and TCRdb's table has in-frame clones only and misses some. This sample has around 100,000 clones; around four fifths occur once, and the top ten carry about 7.9%. Donors had nominal health at sampling but likely had unrecorded immune exposures. This specimen comes from a study of cytomegalovirus exposure and HLA in healthy donors. The V end lost 4 bases, the J end lost 0 bases, and 12 bases lay between the germline ends. Germline V gives CDR1 MNHNS, CDR2 SASEGT. There are 15 residues in the CDR3. Study-wide findings and caveats: In vitro experiments confirmed that a few CMV-associated chains were specific for CMV antigens. Researchers reported from a later analysis that most CMV-associated TCR beta chains appeared HLA-restricted.

The chain combines TRBV6-1 with TRBJ1-1; D is undetermined. The receptor was isolated from a man aged 25-45 years in good health and CMV-seronegative. The material sequenced was PBMCs. The CDR3 bases are TGTGCCAGCAGTGGCCGACTGTACATGAACACTGAAGCTTTCTTT. Translating gives CASSGRLYMNTEAFF.